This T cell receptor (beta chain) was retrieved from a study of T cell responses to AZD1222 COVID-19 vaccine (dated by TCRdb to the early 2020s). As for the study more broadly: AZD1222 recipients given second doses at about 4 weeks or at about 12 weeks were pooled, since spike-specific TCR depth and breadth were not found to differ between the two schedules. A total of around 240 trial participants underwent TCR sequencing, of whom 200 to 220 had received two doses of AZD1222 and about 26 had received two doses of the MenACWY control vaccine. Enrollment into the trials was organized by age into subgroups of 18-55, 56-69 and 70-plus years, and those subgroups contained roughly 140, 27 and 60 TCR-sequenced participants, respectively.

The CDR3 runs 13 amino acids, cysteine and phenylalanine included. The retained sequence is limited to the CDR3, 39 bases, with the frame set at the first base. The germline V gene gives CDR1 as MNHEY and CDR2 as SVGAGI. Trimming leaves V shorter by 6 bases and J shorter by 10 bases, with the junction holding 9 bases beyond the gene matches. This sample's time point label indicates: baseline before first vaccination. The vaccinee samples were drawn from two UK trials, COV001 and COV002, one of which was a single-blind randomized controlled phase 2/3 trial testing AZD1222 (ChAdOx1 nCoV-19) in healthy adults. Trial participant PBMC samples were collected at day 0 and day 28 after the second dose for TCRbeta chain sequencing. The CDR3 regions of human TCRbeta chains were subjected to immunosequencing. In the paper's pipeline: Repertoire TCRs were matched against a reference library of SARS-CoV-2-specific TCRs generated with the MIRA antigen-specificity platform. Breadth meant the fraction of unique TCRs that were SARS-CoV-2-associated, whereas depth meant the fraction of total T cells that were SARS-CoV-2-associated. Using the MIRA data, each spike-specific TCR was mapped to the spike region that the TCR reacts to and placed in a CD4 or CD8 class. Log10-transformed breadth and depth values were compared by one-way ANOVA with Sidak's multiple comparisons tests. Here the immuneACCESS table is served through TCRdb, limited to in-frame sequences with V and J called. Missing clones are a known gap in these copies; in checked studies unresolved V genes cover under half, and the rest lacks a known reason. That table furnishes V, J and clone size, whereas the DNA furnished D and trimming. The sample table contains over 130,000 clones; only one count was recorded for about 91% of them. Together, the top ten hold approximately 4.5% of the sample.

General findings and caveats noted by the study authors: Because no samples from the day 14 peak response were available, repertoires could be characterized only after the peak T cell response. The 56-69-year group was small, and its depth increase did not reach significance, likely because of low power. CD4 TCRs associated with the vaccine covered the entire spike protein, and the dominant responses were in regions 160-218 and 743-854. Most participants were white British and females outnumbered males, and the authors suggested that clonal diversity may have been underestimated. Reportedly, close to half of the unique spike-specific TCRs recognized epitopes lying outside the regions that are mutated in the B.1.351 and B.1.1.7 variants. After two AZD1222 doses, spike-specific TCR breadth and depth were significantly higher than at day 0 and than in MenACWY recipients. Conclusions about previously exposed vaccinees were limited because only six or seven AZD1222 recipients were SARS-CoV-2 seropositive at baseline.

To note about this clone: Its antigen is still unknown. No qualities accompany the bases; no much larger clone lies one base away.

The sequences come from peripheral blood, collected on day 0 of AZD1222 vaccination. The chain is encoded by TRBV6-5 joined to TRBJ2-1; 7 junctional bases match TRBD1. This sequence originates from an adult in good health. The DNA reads TGTGCCAGCAGGTCAACAGGGGATTGGGAGCAGTTCTTC. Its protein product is CASRSTGDWEQFF.